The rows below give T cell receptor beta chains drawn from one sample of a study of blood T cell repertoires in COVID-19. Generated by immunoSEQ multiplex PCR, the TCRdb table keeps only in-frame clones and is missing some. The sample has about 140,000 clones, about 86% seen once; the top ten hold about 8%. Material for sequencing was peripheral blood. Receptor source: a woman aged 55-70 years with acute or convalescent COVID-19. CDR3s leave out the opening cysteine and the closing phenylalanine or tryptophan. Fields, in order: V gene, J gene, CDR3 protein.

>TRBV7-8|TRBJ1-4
ASSANSGLTNEKLF
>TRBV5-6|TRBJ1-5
ASSFRGNSNQPQH
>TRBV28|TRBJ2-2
ASSFLGTANTGELF
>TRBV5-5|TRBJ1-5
ASSSGSYQPQH
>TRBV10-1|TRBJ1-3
ASSVWDTGNTIY
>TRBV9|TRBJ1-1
ASRQGAGNTEAF
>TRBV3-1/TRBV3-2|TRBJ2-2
ASSQADTGELF
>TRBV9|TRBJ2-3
ASSRSDTQY
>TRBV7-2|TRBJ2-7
ASSLKEGYEQY
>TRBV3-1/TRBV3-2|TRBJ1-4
ASSQGALFGAEKLF